This T cell receptor beta chain comes out of a study of T cell responses to AZD1222 COVID-19 vaccine. Study-wide findings and caveats: Baseline seropositivity occurred in only 5 to 7 AZD1222 recipients.

Germline CDR1 and CDR2: KGHSH and LQKENI. The CDR3 sequence is 15 residues long. V was shortened by 4 bases and J by 5 bases, with 15 bases between the two germline ends. Sequenced by immunoSEQ multiplex PCR; TCRdb stores in-frame clones only, minus some. The table lists fewer than 150,000 clones, roughly nine tenths of them singletons. In its sample, this clone was seen once. No antigen is known for it. The sequence derives from an adult who received the AZD1222 COVID-19 vaccine. J is TRBJ2-1 and V is TRBV18; tentative D call: TRBD2 (7 bases). Sequencing was performed on peripheral blood, taken 28 days after the second AZD1222 dose. The CDR3 reads CASSLDWRGHNEQFF. The CDR3 DNA reads TGTGCCAGCTCACTCGACTGGCGGGGGCACAATGAGCAGTTCTTC.